The rows below give T cell receptor beta chains drawn from one sample of a study of T cells after yellow fever vaccination. From the 5' RACE reads, TCRdb called clonotypes with MiXCR, one entry per CDR3 protein. The data contain some 500,000 distinct CDR3 sequences, roughly 14% of them singletons. The sequencing here drew on PBMCs, taken on the day of the yellow fever booster vaccination. These receptors all stem from a man under 40 who received the YFV17D yellow fever vaccine. The CDR3 runs from the conserved cysteine through the conserved F or W. Fields, in order: clone size, D gene, V gene, J gene, CDR3 DNA, CDR3 protein. A D gene is named only where the DNA matches it firmly. Size tells how often a clone was seen (once, few, many) or the class of an expanded clone, and some rows leave it out.

abundance: .
d_gene: TRBD1
v_gene: TRBV7-2
j_gene: TRBJ2-5
CDR3nt: TGTGCCAGCAGCACCACAGGGGGAAGAGAGACCCAGTACTTC
CDR3aa: CASSTTGGRETQYF

abundance: .
d_gene: .
v_gene: TRBV20-1
j_gene: TRBJ1-1
CDR3nt: TGCAGTGCTAGAGATCCAGGATGGGACACTGAAGCTTTCTTT
CDR3aa: CSARDPGWDTEAFF

abundance: few
d_gene: .
v_gene: TRBV20-1
j_gene: TRBJ2-1
CDR3nt: TGCAGTGCTAAGCCCCCTGGCGGACCCTCCTACAATGAGCAGTTCTTC
CDR3aa: CSAKPPGGPSYNEQFF

abundance: .
d_gene: .
v_gene: TRBV11-2
j_gene: TRBJ1-1
CDR3nt: TGTGCCAGCAGCTGGGGCAGTCAGAGGGGCACTGAAGCTTTCTTT
CDR3aa: CASSWGSQRGTEAFF

abundance: .
d_gene: .
v_gene: TRBV5-1
j_gene: TRBJ2-7
CDR3nt: TGCGCCAGCAGTCCTGGACCGGGTGACGAGCAGTACTTC
CDR3aa: CASSPGPGDEQYF

abundance: .
d_gene: TRBD1
v_gene: TRBV7-3
j_gene: TRBJ2-3
CDR3nt: TGTGCCAGCAGCTCCGGACAGGGAGAGATTAGCACAGATACGCAGTATTTT
CDR3aa: CASSSGQGEISTDTQYF

abundance: .
d_gene: .
v_gene: TRBV7-2
j_gene: TRBJ1-2
CDR3nt: TGTGCCAGCAACTTAGCGGGGTCCCAGGGGTTTGGCTACACCTTC
CDR3aa: CASNLAGSQGFGYTF

abundance: .
d_gene: TRBD2
v_gene: TRBV20-1
j_gene: TRBJ2-7
CDR3nt: TGCAGTGCTCTGCAGGTAGCGGGCCCCTCCTACGAGCAGTACTTC
CDR3aa: CSALQVAGPSYEQYF

abundance: .
d_gene: .
v_gene: TRBV20-1
j_gene: TRBJ2-5
CDR3nt: TGCAGTGCTAGAGATTTAAGGGACCAAGAGACCCAGTACTTC
CDR3aa: CSARDLRDQETQYF

abundance: few
d_gene: .
v_gene: TRBV19
j_gene: TRBJ1-4
CDR3nt: TGTGCCAGTAGTACCTGGACAGTCCGCGGAAAACTGTTTTTT
CDR3aa: CASSTWTVRGKLFF

abundance: few
d_gene: TRBD1
v_gene: TRBV6-6
j_gene: TRBJ2-7
CDR3nt: TGTGCCAGCAATGACAGGGCGTTGGACGAGCAGTACTTC
CDR3aa: CASNDRALDEQYF

abundance: .
d_gene: TRBD1
v_gene: TRBV7-8
j_gene: TRBJ2-1
CDR3nt: TGTGCCAGCAGCCCAAACAGGGGTGGGTCCTACAATGAGCAGTTCTTC
CDR3aa: CASSPNRGGSYNEQFF

abundance: many
d_gene: .
v_gene: TRBV11-2
j_gene: TRBJ2-3
CDR3nt: TGTGCCAGCAGCCCCCGGGCAGATACGCAGTATTTT
CDR3aa: CASSPRADTQYF

abundance: .
d_gene: .
v_gene: TRBV27
j_gene: TRBJ2-1
CDR3nt: TGTGCCAGCAGTTTGCACGCCCTGCTAGCGACTAATGAGCAGTTCTTC
CDR3aa: CASSLHALLATNEQFF

abundance: few
d_gene: .
v_gene: TRBV7-6
j_gene: TRBJ1-5
CDR3nt: TGTGCCAGCAGCTTAGCGCCCGAGTTCAACCAGCATTTT
CDR3aa: CASSLAPEFNQHF

abundance: .
d_gene: TRBD2
v_gene: TRBV7-8
j_gene: TRBJ2-1
CDR3nt: TGTGCCAGCAGGTCGCTCCCAACTAGCGGGAGTAGCAATGAGCAGTTCTTC
CDR3aa: CASRSLPTSGSSNEQFF

abundance: many
d_gene: .
v_gene: TRBV6-2/TRBV6-3
j_gene: TRBJ2-1
CDR3nt: TGTGCCAGCAGCACAGCCTACAATGAGCAGTTCTTC
CDR3aa: CASSTAYNEQFF

abundance: few
d_gene: .
v_gene: TRBV5-4
j_gene: TRBJ2-3
CDR3nt: TGTGCCAGCAGCTTGGAAGCCCAGGGAGCAGATACGCAGTATTTT
CDR3aa: CASSLEAQGADTQYF

abundance: many
d_gene: TRBD2
v_gene: TRBV7-2
j_gene: TRBJ2-1
CDR3nt: TGTGCCACCCACTCCTTCGCGGGAGGCAATGAGCAGTTCTTC
CDR3aa: CATHSFAGGNEQFF

abundance: .
d_gene: TRBD2
v_gene: TRBV7-9
j_gene: TRBJ2-1
CDR3nt: TGTGCCAGCAGCTTGCCTAGCGGGAGGACGAATGAGCAGTTCTTC
CDR3aa: CASSLPSGRTNEQFF

abundance: .
d_gene: .
v_gene: TRBV4-3
j_gene: TRBJ2-1
CDR3nt: TGCGCCAGCAGCCCCAGGGGTGACGGGCCCTACAATGAGCAGTTCTTC
CDR3aa: CASSPRGDGPYNEQFF

abundance: few
d_gene: .
v_gene: TRBV27
j_gene: TRBJ2-7
CDR3nt: TGTGCCAGCTCCCCCTCCAGGGCGCTTTCCTACGAGCAGTACTTC
CDR3aa: CASSPSRALSYEQYF

abundance: .
d_gene: .
v_gene: TRBV20-1
j_gene: TRBJ1-1
CDR3nt: TGCAGTGCTAGACACACGAACACTGAAGCTTTCTTT
CDR3aa: CSARHTNTEAFF

abundance: .
d_gene: .
v_gene: TRBV7-2
j_gene: TRBJ1-5
CDR3nt: TGTGCCAGCAGCTTAGTCGGCCGGGAAGAGTTTTTTCAGCCCCAGCATTTT
CDR3aa: CASSLVGREEFFQPQHF

abundance: few
d_gene: .
v_gene: TRBV20-1
j_gene: TRBJ2-7
CDR3nt: TGCAGTGCTTACCCCAGGGATCCCTACGAGCAGTACTTC
CDR3aa: CSAYPRDPYEQYF

abundance: few
d_gene: .
v_gene: TRBV2
j_gene: TRBJ1-5
CDR3nt: TGTGCCAGCAAGGTCCTTAGCAATCAGCCCCAGCATTTT
CDR3aa: CASKVLSNQPQHF

abundance: .
d_gene: .
v_gene: TRBV7-9
j_gene: TRBJ1-1
CDR3nt: TGTGCCAGCAGCCTGGACAGTGAAGCTTTCTTT
CDR3aa: CASSLDSEAFF

abundance: many
d_gene: TRBD1
v_gene: TRBV28
j_gene: TRBJ2-7
CDR3nt: TGTGCCAGCAGACTTGGACAGGGGTACTACGAGCAGTACTTC
CDR3aa: CASRLGQGYYEQYF

abundance: .
d_gene: TRBD2
v_gene: TRBV7-2
j_gene: TRBJ2-7
CDR3nt: TGTGCCAGCAGCATCGGGACTAGCTACGAGCAGTACTTC
CDR3aa: CASSIGTSYEQYF

abundance: few
d_gene: TRBD1
v_gene: TRBV5-6
j_gene: TRBJ1-2
CDR3nt: TGTGCCAGCAGATCTACAGGGGAGGGCTACACCTTC
CDR3aa: CASRSTGEGYTF

abundance: .
d_gene: .
v_gene: TRBV7-2
j_gene: TRBJ2-7
CDR3nt: TGTGCCAGCAGCTTATATACGGCAACTAGAAACTACGAGCAGTACTTC
CDR3aa: CASSLYTATRNYEQYF

abundance: .
d_gene: .
v_gene: TRBV7-8
j_gene: TRBJ1-2
CDR3nt: TGTGCCAGCAGCTTAGGGGGGACTAACTATGGCTACACCTTC
CDR3aa: CASSLGGTNYGYTF

abundance: few
d_gene: .
v_gene: TRBV14
j_gene: TRBJ2-7
CDR3nt: TGTGCCAGCAGCACAAGGTCCCAACCCTACGAGCAGTACTTC
CDR3aa: CASSTRSQPYEQYF

abundance: few
d_gene: TRBD2
v_gene: TRBV7-2
j_gene: TRBJ2-1
CDR3nt: TGTGCCAGCAGCATAACCTCCGGGACTAGCGGGATTGCTGAGCAGTTCTTC
CDR3aa: CASSITSGTSGIAEQFF

abundance: .
d_gene: .
v_gene: TRBV11-1
j_gene: TRBJ2-6
CDR3nt: TGTGCCAGCAGCTTAGGATCCTTCAGGGTTTCGTCCGGGGCCAACGTCCTGACTTTC
CDR3aa: CASSLGSFRVSSGANVLTF

abundance: .
d_gene: TRBD2
v_gene: TRBV10-2
j_gene: TRBJ2-7
CDR3nt: TGCGCCAGCAGTGATACCCGATCAGGGACTAGCGGGAGCGGGGGGGCCTACGAGCAGTACTTC
CDR3aa: CASSDTRSGTSGSGGAYEQYF

abundance: few
d_gene: TRBD1
v_gene: TRBV7-2
j_gene: TRBJ2-7
CDR3nt: TGTGCCAGCAGCCCCGGAGACAGGGGGCGTTACGAGCAGTACTTC
CDR3aa: CASSPGDRGRYEQYF

abundance: .
d_gene: .
v_gene: TRBV5-4
j_gene: TRBJ2-1
CDR3nt: TGTGCCAGCAGCTTACTGACTGGCTACAATGAGCGGTTCTTC
CDR3aa: CASSLLTGYNERFF

abundance: .
d_gene: TRBD1
v_gene: TRBV5-1
j_gene: TRBJ2-1
CDR3nt: TGCGCCAGCAGCTTAAGGGACAGGGGTTTATCCACGAAGCAGTTCTTC
CDR3aa: CASSLRDRGLSTKQFF

abundance: .
d_gene: TRBD2
v_gene: TRBV9
j_gene: TRBJ2-3
CDR3nt: TGTGCCAGCAGCAGTAGACTAGCGGGTATAACAGATACGCAGTATTTT
CDR3aa: CASSSRLAGITDTQYF

abundance: .
d_gene: .
v_gene: TRBV6-1
j_gene: TRBJ2-7
CDR3nt: TGTGCCAGCGGAGGCAGAGCTGCTTCCTACGAGCAGTACTTC
CDR3aa: CASGGRAASYEQYF

abundance: .
d_gene: .
v_gene: TRBV18
j_gene: TRBJ2-3
CDR3nt: TGTGCCAGCTCACCTTACGGAGATACGCAGTATTTT
CDR3aa: CASSPYGDTQYF

abundance: many
d_gene: TRBD1
v_gene: TRBV19
j_gene: TRBJ2-2
CDR3nt: TGTGCCAGTTCCACAGGGGGCTGGAACACCGGGGAGCTGTTTTTT
CDR3aa: CASSTGGWNTGELFF

abundance: once
d_gene: TRBD2
v_gene: TRBV20-1
j_gene: TRBJ2-1
CDR3nt: TGCTGTGCTAGCGGGGGGAGCTCCTACAATGAGCAGTTCTTC
CDR3aa: CCASGGSSYNEQFF

abundance: .
d_gene: .
v_gene: TRBV12-3/TRBV12-4
j_gene: TRBJ2-1
CDR3nt: TGTGCCAGCAGTTTAGATCCCTTACCGCCCACAAACAATGAGCAGTTCTTC
CDR3aa: CASSLDPLPPTNNEQFF

abundance: .
d_gene: TRBD2
v_gene: TRBV14
j_gene: TRBJ2-7
CDR3nt: TGTGCCAGCAGCCACCCCACCCCACGCTTTGGCTTAGCGGGAGGGGTGCACGAGCAGTACTTC
CDR3aa: CASSHPTPRFGLAGGVHEQYF

abundance: few
d_gene: TRBD2
v_gene: TRBV7-2
j_gene: TRBJ2-7
CDR3nt: TGTGCCAGCAGCTTAAGGCGGACTAGCGGGAGGATTTACGAGCAGTACTTC
CDR3aa: CASSLRRTSGRIYEQYF

abundance: .
d_gene: TRBD1
v_gene: TRBV9
j_gene: TRBJ1-3
CDR3nt: TGTGCCAGCAGCGTTGGACAGGGAACCGCTGGAAACACCATATATTTT
CDR3aa: CASSVGQGTAGNTIYF

abundance: .
d_gene: TRBD2
v_gene: TRBV20-1
j_gene: TRBJ2-1
CDR3nt: TGCAGTGCTAGACCTCCCGGCGGGAGGGCGATCATGCAGTTCTTC
CDR3aa: CSARPPGGRAIMQFF